One sample yielded the 12 T cell receptor beta chains listed below, sequenced in a study of cytomegalovirus exposure and HLA in healthy donors. Both 60 Vbeta primers and 13 Jbeta primers went into the PCR. Clones were read by immunoSEQ multiplex PCR, and TCRdb kept only the in-frame ones, dropping some. The table has some 200,000 clones, around 77% seen once. Sequenced sample: PBMCs. The receptors derive from a woman aged 25 to 39 in good health and CMV-seronegative.

This clone was counted between two and nine times. The chain combines TRBV28 with TRBJ2-1; D unresolved. The CDR3 has 11 amino acids. Trimming removed 7 bases from V and 8 bases from J, with 9 bases in between. CDR1 and CDR2 (germline): MDHEN, SYDVKM. DNA for the CDR3: TGTGCCAGCACTTCTCTAGATGAGCAGTTCTTC. It translates to CASTSLDEQFF. The variable domain in full, with the rest retrieved from reference TRBV28 and TRBJ2-1, is DVKVTQSSRYLVKRTGEKVFLECVQDMDHENMFWYRQDPGLGLRLIYFSYDVKMKEKGDIPEGYSVSREKKERFSLILESASTNQTSMYLCASTSLDEQFFGPGTRLTVL.

The V gene is TRBV7-2, the J gene TRBJ2-7; 13 positions match TRBD2. Germline V CDR1 and CDR2: SGHTA, FQGNSA. Germline trimming cut 5 bases from V and 5 bases from J; bases unmatched to any gene: 18. CDR3 length: 19 residues. CDR3 DNA: TGTGCCAGCAGCGCAGGTTACCCCGGACTAGCGGGAGACGCCCACGAGCAGTACTTC. Amino acids: CASSAGYPGLAGDAHEQYF.

V usage is TRBV19 and J usage is TRBJ1-3; the D gene is possibly TRBD1 (6 bases). The CDR3 contains 15 residues. Germline lookup yields CDR1 LNHDA and CDR2 SQIVND (reference sequence). V lost 5 bases and J lost 1, with 12 bases in between. CDR3 DNA: TGTGCCAGTAGTCCGGGACACTCTTCTGGAAACACCATATATTTT. Protein sequence: CASSPGHSSGNTIYF.

In DNA, the CDR3 is TGCGCCAGCAGCCGTCAGGATGGACAGGGACTCCGAAACACCATATATTTT. The encoded protein is CASSRQDGQGLRNTIYF. The V call is TRBV4-1, the J call TRBJ1-3; 8 bases are a match to TRBD1. The CDR3 totals 17 residues. The germline V gene has CDR1 MGHRA and CDR2 YSYEKL. V lost 4 bases to trimming and J lost 5 bases; unmatched junction nucleotides: 13.

This clone was observed a few times. The V gene is TRBV5-6, the J gene TRBJ2-2; 7 bases are shared with TRBD1. This CDR3 has 17 amino acids. Germline V gene data show CDR1 as SGHDT and CDR2 as YYEEEE. The junction had 6 bases not matched to a gene; V was cut back by 1 base and J by 0 bases. This CDR3 is CASSLLVGQANTGELFF. DNA of the CDR3: TGTGCCAGCAGCTTGCTTGTCGGACAGGCGAACACCGGGGAGCTGTTTTTT.

This chain uses TRBV28 with TRBJ1-5; D might be TRBD1 (5 bases). CDR3 length: 17 residues. V dropped 3 bases and J dropped 0 bases, with 15 bases sitting between them. Looked up from germline, CDR1 is MDHEN and CDR2 is SYDVKM. The CDR3 DNA reads as TGTGCCAGCAGTTTTTGGGGGGTCCTATATAGCAATCAGCCCCAGCATTTT. It yields the protein CASSFWGVLYSNQPQHF.

This clone has only a few counts. This rearrangement joins TRBV27 to TRBJ1-2; TRBD1 aligns across 7 bases. Germline CDR1 MNHEY, CDR2 SMNVEV (reference sequence). CDR3 length: 14 residues. With V trimmed by 8 bases and J by 4 bases, 10 bases remained unmatched. This chain's CDR3 is CASSMDRSGYGYTF. In DNA, the CDR3 is TGTGCCAGCTCTATGGACAGGTCTGGCTATGGCTACACCTTC.

This chain joins TRBV27 and TRBJ1-5; D is uncertain. This CDR3 region has 14 residues. V shed 6 bases and J shed 6 bases, with 15 bases lying between them. Germline V lookup: CDR1 MNHEY, CDR2 SMNVEV (reference sequence). The CDR3 DNA is TGTGCCAGCAGAATGACGGGTGCTGTTCAGCCCCAGCATTTT. Translated: CASRMTGAVQPQHF.

V usage is TRBV28 and J usage is TRBJ2-1; 7 positions match TRBD1. V lost 6 bases and J lost 0; bases outside the gene matches: 5. This CDR3 is 15 amino acids long. CDR1 and CDR2 (germline): MDHEN, SYDVKM. The CDR3 spells CASRRRDSSYNEQFF. The CDR3 nucleotides are TGTGCCAGCAGACGCCGGGACAGCTCCTACAATGAGCAGTTCTTC. The whole variable domain, filled in from reference TRBV28 and TRBJ2-1, reads DVKVTQSSRYLVKRTGEKVFLECVQDMDHENMFWYRQDPGLGLRLIYFSYDVKMKEKGDIPEGYSVSREKKERFSLILESASTNQTSMYLCASRRRDSSYNEQFFGPGTRLTVL.

As for this clone: The junction shows a germline mismatch at one end, possibly a read error. The gene calls are TRBV6-5 and TRBJ1-2; the D is unclear. The CDR3 contains 14 residues. Germline V CDR1 and CDR2: MNHEY, SVGAGI. This CDR3 is CASTARDTRVGYPF. For the CDR3, the DNA is TGTGCCAGCACGGCTCGGGATACACGTGTTGGCTACCCCTTC.

CDR3 DNA sequence: TGTGCCAGCGCTAATACCTCTCCAGGAGAGCAGTACTTC. The encoded protein is CASANTSPGEQYF. This rearrangement joins TRBV6-5 to TRBJ2-7; D is unclear. This CDR3 comprises 13 residues. V was shortened by 8 bases and J by 7 bases, with 18 bases between the two germline ends. Germline assignment: CDR1 MNHEY and CDR2 SVGAGI.

The chain is built from TRBV4-2 and TRBJ2-5; TRBD2 aligns across 7 bases. Germline-derived CDR1 and CDR2 are LGHNA and YNFKEQ. The CDR3 is made up of 15 amino acids. J was trimmed by 3 bases and V by 0 bases; bases with no gene match: 4. The CDR3 loop is CASSQERLAEETQYF. The CDR3 DNA reads as TGTGCCAGCAGCCAAGAAAGGCTAGCGGAAGAGACCCAGTACTTC.